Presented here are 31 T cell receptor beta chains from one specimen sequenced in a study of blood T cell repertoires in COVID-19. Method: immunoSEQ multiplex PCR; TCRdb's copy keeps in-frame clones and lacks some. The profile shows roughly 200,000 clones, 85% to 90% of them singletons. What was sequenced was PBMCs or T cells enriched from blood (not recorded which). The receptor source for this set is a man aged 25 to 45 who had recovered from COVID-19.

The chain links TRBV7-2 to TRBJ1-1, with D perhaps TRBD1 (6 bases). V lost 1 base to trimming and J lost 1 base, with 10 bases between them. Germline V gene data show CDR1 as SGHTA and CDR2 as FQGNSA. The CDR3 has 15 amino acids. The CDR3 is CASSLGDRSNTEAFF. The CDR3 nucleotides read TGTGCCAGCAGCTTAGGTGACAGGTCGAACACTGAAGCTTTCTTT.

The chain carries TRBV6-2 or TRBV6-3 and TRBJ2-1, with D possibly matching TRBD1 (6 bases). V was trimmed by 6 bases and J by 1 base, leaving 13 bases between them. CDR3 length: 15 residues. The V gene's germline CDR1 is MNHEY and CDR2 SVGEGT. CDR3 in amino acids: CASSLQGTSYNEQFF. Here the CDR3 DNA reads TGTGCCAGCAGCCTACAGGGCACATCCTACAATGAGCAGTTCTTC.

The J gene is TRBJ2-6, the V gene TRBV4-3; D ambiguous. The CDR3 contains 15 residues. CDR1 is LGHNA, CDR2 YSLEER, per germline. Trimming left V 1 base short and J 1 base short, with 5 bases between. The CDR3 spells CASSQALSGANVLTF. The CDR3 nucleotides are TGCGCCAGCAGCCAAGCCCTGTCTGGGGCCAACGTCCTGACTTTC.

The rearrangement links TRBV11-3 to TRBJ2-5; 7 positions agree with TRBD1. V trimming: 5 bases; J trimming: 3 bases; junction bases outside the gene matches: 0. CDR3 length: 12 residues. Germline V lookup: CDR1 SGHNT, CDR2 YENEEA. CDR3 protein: CASSGQEETQYF. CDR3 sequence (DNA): TGTGCCAGCAGCGGACAGGAAGAGACCCAGTACTTC.

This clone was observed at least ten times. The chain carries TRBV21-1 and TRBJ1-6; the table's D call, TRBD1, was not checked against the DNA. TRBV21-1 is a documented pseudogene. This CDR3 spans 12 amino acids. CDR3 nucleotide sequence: TGTGCCAGCAGCAAACAGGGTTCACCCCTCCACTTT. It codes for CASSKQGSPLHF.

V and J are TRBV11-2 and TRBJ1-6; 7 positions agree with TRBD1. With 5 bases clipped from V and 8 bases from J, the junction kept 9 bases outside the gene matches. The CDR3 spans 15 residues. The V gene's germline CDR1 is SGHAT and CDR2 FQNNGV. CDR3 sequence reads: CASSPTTGLHSPLHF. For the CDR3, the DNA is TGTGCCAGCAGCCCCACGACAGGGTTACATTCACCCCTCCACTTT. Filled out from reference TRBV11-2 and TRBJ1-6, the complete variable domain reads EAGVAQSPRYKIIEKRQSVAFWCNPISGHATLYWYQQILGQGPKLLIQFQNNGVVDDSQLPKDRFSAERLKGVDSTLKIQPAKLEDSAVYLCASSPTTGLHSPLHFGNGTRLTVT.

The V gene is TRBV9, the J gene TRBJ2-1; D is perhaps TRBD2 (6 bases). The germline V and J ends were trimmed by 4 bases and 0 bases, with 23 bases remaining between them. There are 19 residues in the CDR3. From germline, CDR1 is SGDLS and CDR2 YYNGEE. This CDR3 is CASSSRPLGRGSSYNEQFF. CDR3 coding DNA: TGTGCCAGCAGCTCCCGTCCCCTAGGGCGGGGAAGCTCCTACAATGAGCAGTTCTTC. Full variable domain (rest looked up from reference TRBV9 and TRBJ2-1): DSGVTQTPKHLITATGQRVTLRCSPRSGDLSVYWYQQSLDQGLQFLIQYYNGEERAKGNILERFSAQQFPDLHSELNLSSLELGDSALYFCASSSRPLGRGSSYNEQFFGPGTRLTVL.

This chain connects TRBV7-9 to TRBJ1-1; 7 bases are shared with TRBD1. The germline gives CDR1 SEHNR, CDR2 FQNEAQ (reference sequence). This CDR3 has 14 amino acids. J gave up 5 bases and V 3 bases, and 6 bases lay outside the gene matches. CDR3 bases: TGTGCCAGCAGCTTCAAGGGGGCGCCGACTGAAGCTTTCTTT. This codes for CASSFKGAPTEAFF.

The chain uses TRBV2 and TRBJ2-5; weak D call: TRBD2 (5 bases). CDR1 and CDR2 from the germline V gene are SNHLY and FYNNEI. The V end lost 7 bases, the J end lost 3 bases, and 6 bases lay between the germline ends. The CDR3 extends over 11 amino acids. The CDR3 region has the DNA TGTGCCAGCAAGGAGGAAGAGACCCAGTACTTC. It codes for CASKEEETQYF. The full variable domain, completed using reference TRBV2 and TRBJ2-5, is EPEVTQTPSHQVTQMGQEVILRCVPISNHLYFYWYRQILGQKVEFLVSFYNNEISEKSEIFDDQFSVERPDGSNFTLKIRSTKLEDSAMYFCASKEEETQYFGPGTRLLVL.

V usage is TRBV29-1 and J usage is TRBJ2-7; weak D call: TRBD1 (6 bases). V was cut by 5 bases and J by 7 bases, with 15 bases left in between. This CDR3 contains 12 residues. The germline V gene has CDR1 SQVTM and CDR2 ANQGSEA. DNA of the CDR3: TGCAGCGTTTGGGCGGTGAGGGGGGAGCAGTACTTC. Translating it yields CSVWAVRGEQYF.

CDR3 protein: CASSSLGWDSSYEQYF. The CDR3 bases are TGTGCCAGCAGTTCATTGGGCTGGGACAGTTCCTACGAGCAGTACTTC. The J gene is TRBJ2-7, the V gene TRBV27, with 7 bases fitting TRBD1. Germline-derived CDR1 and CDR2 are MNHEY and SMNVEV (reference sequence). J was trimmed by 1 base and V by 4 bases; bases with no gene match: 10. This CDR3 comprises 16 residues.

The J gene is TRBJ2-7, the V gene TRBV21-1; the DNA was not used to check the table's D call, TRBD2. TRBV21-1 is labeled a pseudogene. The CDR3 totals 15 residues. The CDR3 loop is CASSKQRNSSYEQYF. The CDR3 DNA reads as TGTGCCAGCAGCAAACAGAGGAATAGCTCCTACGAGCAGTACTTC.

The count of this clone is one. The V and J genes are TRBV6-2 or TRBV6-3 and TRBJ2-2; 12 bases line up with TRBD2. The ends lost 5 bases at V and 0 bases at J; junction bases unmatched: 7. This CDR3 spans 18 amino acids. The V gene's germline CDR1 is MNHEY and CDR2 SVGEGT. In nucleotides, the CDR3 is TGTGCCAGCAGTCCCCGACTAGCGGGAGTATCGAACACCGGGGAGCTGTTTTTT. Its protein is CASSPRLAGVSNTGELFF.

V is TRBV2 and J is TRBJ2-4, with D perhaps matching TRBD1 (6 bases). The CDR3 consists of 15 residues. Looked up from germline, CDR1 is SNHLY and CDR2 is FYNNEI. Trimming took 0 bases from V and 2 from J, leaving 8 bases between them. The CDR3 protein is CASSEAGHPKNIQYF. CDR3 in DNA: TGTGCCAGCAGTGAAGCGGGACATCCCAAAAACATTCAGTACTTC.

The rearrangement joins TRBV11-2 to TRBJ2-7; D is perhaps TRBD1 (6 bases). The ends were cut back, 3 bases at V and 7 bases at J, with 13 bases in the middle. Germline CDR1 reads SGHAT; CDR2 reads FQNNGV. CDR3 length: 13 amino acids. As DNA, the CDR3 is TGTGCCAGCAGCTTGAGGACCGGGACAGAGCAGTACTTC. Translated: CASSLRTGTEQYF.

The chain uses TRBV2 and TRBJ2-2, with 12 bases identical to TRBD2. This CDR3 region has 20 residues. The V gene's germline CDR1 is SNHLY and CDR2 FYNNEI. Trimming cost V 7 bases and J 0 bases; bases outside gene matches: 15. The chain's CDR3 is CASNGLGTASGRANTGELFF. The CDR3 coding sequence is TGTGCCAGCAACGGCCTCGGGACAGCTAGCGGGAGGGCGAACACCGGGGAGCTGTTTTTT.

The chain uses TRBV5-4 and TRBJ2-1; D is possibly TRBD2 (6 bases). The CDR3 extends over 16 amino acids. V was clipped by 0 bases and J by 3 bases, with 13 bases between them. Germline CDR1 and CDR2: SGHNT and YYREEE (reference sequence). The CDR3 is CASSLARDPYYNEQFF. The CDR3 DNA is TGTGCCAGCAGCTTGGCGCGGGACCCGTACTACAATGAGCAGTTCTTC.

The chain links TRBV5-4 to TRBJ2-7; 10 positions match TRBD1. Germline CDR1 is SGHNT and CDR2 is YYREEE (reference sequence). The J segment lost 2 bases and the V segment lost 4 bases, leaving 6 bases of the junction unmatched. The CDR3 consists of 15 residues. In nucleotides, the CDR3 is TGTGCCAGCAGCAGGACCGGGACAGGGGCCTACGAGCAGTACTTC. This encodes CASSRTGTGAYEQYF.

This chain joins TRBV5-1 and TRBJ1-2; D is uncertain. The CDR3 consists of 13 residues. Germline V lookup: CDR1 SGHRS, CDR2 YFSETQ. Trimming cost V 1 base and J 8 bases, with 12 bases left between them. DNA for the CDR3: TGCGCCAGCAGCTTGACGGAGGCCTACGGCTACACCTTC. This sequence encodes CASSLTEAYGYTF.

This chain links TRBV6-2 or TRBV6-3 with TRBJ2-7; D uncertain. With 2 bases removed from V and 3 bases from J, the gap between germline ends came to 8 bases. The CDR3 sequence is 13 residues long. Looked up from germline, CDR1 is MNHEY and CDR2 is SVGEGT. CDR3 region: CASSYLSLYEQYF. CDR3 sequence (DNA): TGTGCCAGCAGTTACCTCTCTCTCTACGAGCAGTACTTC.

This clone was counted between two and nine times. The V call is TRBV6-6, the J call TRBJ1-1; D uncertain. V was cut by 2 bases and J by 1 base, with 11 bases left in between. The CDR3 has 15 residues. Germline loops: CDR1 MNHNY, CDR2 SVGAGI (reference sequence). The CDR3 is CASSYAMPQNTEAFF. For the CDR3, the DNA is TGTGCCAGCAGTTACGCGATGCCCCAGAACACTGAAGCTTTCTTT.

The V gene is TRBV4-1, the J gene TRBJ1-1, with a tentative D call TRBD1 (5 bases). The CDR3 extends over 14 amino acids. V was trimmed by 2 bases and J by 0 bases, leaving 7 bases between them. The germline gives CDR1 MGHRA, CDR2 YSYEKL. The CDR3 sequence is CASSQRTLNTEAFF. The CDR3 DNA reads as TGCGCCAGCAGCCAACGGACACTGAACACTGAAGCTTTCTTT.

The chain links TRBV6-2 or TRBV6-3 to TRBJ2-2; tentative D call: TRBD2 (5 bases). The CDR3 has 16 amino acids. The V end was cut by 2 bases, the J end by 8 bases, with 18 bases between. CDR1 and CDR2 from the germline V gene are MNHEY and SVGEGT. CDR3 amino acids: CASSYRTFSQTGELFF. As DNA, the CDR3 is TGTGCCAGCAGTTACAGGACTTTCTCACAGACTGGGGAGCTGTTTTTT.

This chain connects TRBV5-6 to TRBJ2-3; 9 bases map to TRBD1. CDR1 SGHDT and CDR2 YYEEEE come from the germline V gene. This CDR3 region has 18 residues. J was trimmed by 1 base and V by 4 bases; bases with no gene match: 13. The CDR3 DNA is TGTGCCAGCAGCCGCGTAGGACAGGGGAAGGTCGGCACAGATACGCAGTATTTT. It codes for CASSRVGQGKVGTDTQYF.

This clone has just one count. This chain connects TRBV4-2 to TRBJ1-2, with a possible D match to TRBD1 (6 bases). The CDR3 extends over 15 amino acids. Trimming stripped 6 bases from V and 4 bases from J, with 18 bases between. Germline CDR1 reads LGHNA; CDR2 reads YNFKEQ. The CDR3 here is CASRGSLQGTYGYTF. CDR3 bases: TGTGCCAGCAGAGGGTCTTTACAGGGAACCTATGGCTACACCTTC.

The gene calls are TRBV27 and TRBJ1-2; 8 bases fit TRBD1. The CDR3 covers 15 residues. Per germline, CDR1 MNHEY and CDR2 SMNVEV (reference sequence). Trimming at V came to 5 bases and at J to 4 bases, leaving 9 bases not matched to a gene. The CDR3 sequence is CASSPQGAWGYGYTF. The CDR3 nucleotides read TGTGCCAGCAGTCCGCAGGGGGCATGGGGCTATGGCTACACCTTC.

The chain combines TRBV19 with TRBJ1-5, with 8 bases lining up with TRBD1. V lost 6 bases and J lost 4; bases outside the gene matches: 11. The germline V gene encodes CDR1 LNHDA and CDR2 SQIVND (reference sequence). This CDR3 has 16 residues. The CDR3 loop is CASSNTGGSGNQPQHF. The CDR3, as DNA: TGTGCCAGTAGCAATACAGGGGGTTCGGGGAATCAGCCCCAGCATTTT.

This chain's CDR3 is CASSFTGAGNTIYF. The CDR3 region has the DNA TGTGCCAGCAGCTTCACAGGGGCTGGAAACACCATATATTTT. V usage is TRBV13 and J usage is TRBJ1-3, with 7 bases lining up with TRBD1. The germline V gene encodes CDR1 PRHDT and CDR2 FYEKMQ (reference sequence). This CDR3 region has 14 residues. V was pared by 3 bases and J by 2 bases, with 1 base of the junction left unmatched.

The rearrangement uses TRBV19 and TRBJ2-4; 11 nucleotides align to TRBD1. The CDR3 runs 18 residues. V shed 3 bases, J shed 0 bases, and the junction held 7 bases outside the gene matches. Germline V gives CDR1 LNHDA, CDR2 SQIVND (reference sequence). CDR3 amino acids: CASSIVGQGARAKNIQYF. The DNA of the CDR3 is TGTGCCAGTAGTATTGTAGGACAGGGGGCTCGAGCCAAAAACATTCAGTACTTC.

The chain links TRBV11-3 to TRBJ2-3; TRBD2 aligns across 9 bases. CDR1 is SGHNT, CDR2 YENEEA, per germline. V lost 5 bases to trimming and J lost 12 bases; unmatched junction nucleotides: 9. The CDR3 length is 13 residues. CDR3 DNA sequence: TGTGCCAGCAGCGCGGGAGGGCCGGACGCCCAGTATTTT. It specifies CASSAGGPDAQYF. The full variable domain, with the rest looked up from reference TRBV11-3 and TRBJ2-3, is EAGVVQSPRYKIIEKKQPVAFWCNPISGHNTLYWYLQNLGQGPELLIRYENEEAVDDSQLPKDRFSAERLKGVDSTLKIQPAELGDSAVYLCASSAGGPDAQYFGPGTRLTVL.

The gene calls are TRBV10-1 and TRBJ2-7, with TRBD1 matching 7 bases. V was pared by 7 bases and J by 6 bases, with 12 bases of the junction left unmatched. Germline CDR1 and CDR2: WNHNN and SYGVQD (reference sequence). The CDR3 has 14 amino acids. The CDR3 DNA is TGCGCCAGCACCCATCAGGACAGGACCCCCGAGCAGTACTTC. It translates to CASTHQDRTPEQYF.